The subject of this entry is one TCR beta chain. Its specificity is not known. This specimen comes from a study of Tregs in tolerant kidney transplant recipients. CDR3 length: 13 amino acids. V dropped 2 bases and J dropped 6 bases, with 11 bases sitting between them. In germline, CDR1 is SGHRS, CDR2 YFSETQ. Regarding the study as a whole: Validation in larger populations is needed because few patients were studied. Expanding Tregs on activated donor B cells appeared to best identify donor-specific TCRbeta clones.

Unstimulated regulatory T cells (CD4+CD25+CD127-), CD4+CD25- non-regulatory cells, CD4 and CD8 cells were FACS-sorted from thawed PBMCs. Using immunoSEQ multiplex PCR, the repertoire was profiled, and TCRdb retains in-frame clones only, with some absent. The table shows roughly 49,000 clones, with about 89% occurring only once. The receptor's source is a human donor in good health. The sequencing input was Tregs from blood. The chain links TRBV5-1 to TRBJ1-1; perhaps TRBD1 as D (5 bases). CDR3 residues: CASSLTGRPEAFF. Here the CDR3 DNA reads TGCGCCAGCAGCTTAACAGGTCGGCCTGAAGCTTTCTTT.